The 24 T cell receptor beta chains reported below all come from one sample, sequenced in a study of siplizumab effects on memory and regulatory T cells. TCRdb's table, derived via immunoSEQ multiplex PCR, lists solely in-frame clones and lacks some. The repertoire holds about 18,000 clones, with 44% as singletons. Researchers maintained the mixed lymphocyte reaction cells in coculture at 37°C for around 6 days. The antigens these receptors bind are not known. Sequences were obtained from CFSE-low (dividing) CD4+ T cells sorted from an allogeneic mixed lymphocyte reaction. Receptors were obtained from a human donor in good health; the cells came from an allogeneic mixed lymphocyte reaction. Some clones in this sample may be carry-over from other donors' samples.

In this sample, this clone turned up a few times. The chain uses TRBV5-1 and TRBJ2-7, with TRBD2 matching over 13 bases. J lost 4 bases, V lost 0 bases, and 4 bases had no gene match. Germline CDR1 is SGHRS and CDR2 is YFSETQ. This CDR3 contains 16 residues. CDR3 DNA sequence: TGCGCCAGCAGCTTGGGGACTAGCGGGAGAAGATACGAGCAGTACTTC. It specifies CASSLGTSGRRYEQYF.

The chain recombines TRBV2 with TRBJ2-2, with D perhaps matching TRBD2 (6 bases). CDR1 is SNHLY and CDR2 is FYNNEI in the germline V gene. V lost 6 bases, J lost 5 bases, and 16 bases lay in between. The CDR3 totals 15 residues. CDR3 protein: CASRARDWVTGELFF. DNA for the CDR3: TGTGCCAGCAGGGCCCGGGACTGGGTAACCGGGGAGCTGTTTTTT.

This clone is classed as medium-sized (0.01 to 0.1%). The gene calls are TRBV9 and TRBJ2-2, with a tentative D call TRBD2 (6 bases). The V gene lost 2 bases and the J gene lost 5 bases, with 16 bases spanning the gap. Germline V gene lookup returns CDR1 SGDLS and CDR2 YYNGEE. The CDR3 sequence is 16 residues long. As DNA, the CDR3 is TGTGCCAGCAGCGTGGGCGGGACCCCGAGTACCGGGGAGCTGTTTTTT. It is translated as CASSVGGTPSTGELFF.

V and J are TRBV6-5 and TRBJ1-6, with D possibly TRBD1 on 5 matching bases. Germline V CDR1 and CDR2: MNHEY, SVGAGI. The CDR3 is 13 residues long. The germline V and J ends were trimmed by 5 bases and 8 bases, with 10 bases remaining between them. CDR3 protein: CASSILRDSPLHF. The CDR3 bases are TGTGCCAGCAGTATTCTCAGGGATTCACCCCTCCACTTT.

The V call is TRBV7-3, the J call TRBJ2-7; maybe TRBD2 (5 bases). The CDR3 contains 14 residues. Germline CDR1 and CDR2: SGHTA and FQGTGA. V lost 2 bases and J 0 bases, leaving 8 bases between the germline ends. The CDR3 DNA is TGTGCCAGCAGCTTACCTAGCATCTCCTACGAGCAGTACTTC. It specifies CASSLPSISYEQYF.

This chain uses TRBV10-2 with TRBJ1-5; tentatively, D is TRBD1 (6 bases). The CDR3 is 13 amino acids. V lost 3 bases to trimming and J lost 6 bases, with 9 bases between them. The V gene's germline CDR1 is WSHSY and CDR2 SAAADI. CDR3 loop: CASSEQGVQPQHF. CDR3 DNA sequence: TGCGCCAGCAGTGAACAGGGTGTTCAGCCCCAGCATTTT.

The genes are TRBV18 and TRBJ2-3, with 10 bases matching TRBD2. Trimming removed 2 bases from V and 0 bases from J; junction bases left unmatched: 8. The CDR3 runs to 18 residues. The germline V gene encodes CDR1 KGHSH and CDR2 LQKENI. Here the CDR3 reads CASSPTSGAYFSTDTQYF. CDR3 DNA: TGTGCCAGCTCACCAACTAGCGGGGCTTACTTTAGCACAGATACGCAGTATTTT. Variable domain in full (rest from reference TRBV18 and TRBJ2-3): NAGVMQNPRHLVRRRGQEARLRCSPMKGHSHVYWYRQLPEEGLKFMVYLQKENIIDESGMPKERFSAEFPKEGPSILRIQQVVRGDSAAYFCASSPTSGAYFSTDTQYFGPGTRLTVL.

By share, this clone counts as medium-sized (0.01 to 0.1%). The chain combines TRBV2 with TRBJ1-2; D uncertain. This CDR3 region has 15 residues. The germline V gene encodes CDR1 SNHLY and CDR2 FYNNEI. V was cut by 4 bases and J by 8 bases, with 20 bases left in between. The DNA of the CDR3 is TGTGCCAGCAGTGCCTCGGGTCTAAGTTCAGGAGGCTACACCTTC. Encoded protein: CASSASGLSSGGYTF. Together with reference TRBV2 and TRBJ1-2, the CDR3 gives the full variable domain: EPEVTQTPSHQVTQMGQEVILRCVPISNHLYFYWYRQILGQKVEFLVSFYNNEISEKSEIFDDQFSVERPDGSNFTLKIRSTKLEDSAMYFCASSASGLSSGGYTFGSGTRLTVV.

The V and J genes are TRBV19 and TRBJ1-1; D might be TRBD1 (5 bases). The length of the CDR3 is 12 residues. With 3 bases removed from V and 11 bases from J, the gap between germline ends came to 13 bases. Germline V gives CDR1 LNHDA, CDR2 SQIVND (reference sequence). CDR3 nucleotide sequence: TGTGCCAGTAGTATCCGGCAGGGTCAGGCTTTCTTT. Translation: CASSIRQGQAFF.

The chain links TRBV5-1 to TRBJ2-1; 10 bases match TRBD2. V lost 2 bases and J lost 4; bases outside the gene matches: 0. CDR3 length: 14 amino acids. The V gene's germline CDR1 is SGHRS and CDR2 YFSETQ. This chain's CDR3 is CASSLLAGYNEQFF. DNA for the CDR3: TGCGCCAGCAGCTTACTAGCGGGATACAATGAGCAGTTCTTC.

This sequence joins TRBV5-6 and TRBJ2-7; tentatively, D is TRBD1 (7 bases). The CDR3 is 15 residues long. V was cut by 3 bases and J by 5 bases, with 18 bases left in between. Germline loops: CDR1 SGHDT, CDR2 YYEEEE. The CDR3: CASSSSWAGGHEQYF. Written as DNA, the CDR3 is TGTGCCAGCAGCTCAAGCTGGGCAGGGGGGCACGAGCAGTACTTC.

This chain uses TRBV11-1 with TRBJ1-2, with no clear D. Germline V gives CDR1 SGHAT, CDR2 FQDESV (reference sequence). The CDR3 consists of 12 residues. Trimming shortened V by 5 bases and J by 3 bases, and 7 bases separated the two germline ends. CDR3 sequence: CASSTTDYGYTF. The CDR3 DNA is TGTGCCAGCAGCACTACGGACTATGGCTACACCTTC.

On this clone itself: It may be a read error: a sequence one base away is much more abundant. Distinct nucleotide sequences in the sample also encode this CDR3. The rearrangement joins TRBV27 to TRBJ1-5; 7 bases map to TRBD1. Germline assignment: CDR1 MNHEY and CDR2 SMNVEV (reference sequence). This CDR3 comprises 15 residues. CDR3 nucleotide sequence: TGTGCCAGCAGCCCAGGGGACAGCTGGGCTCAGCCCCAACATTTT. It specifies CASSPGDSWAQPQHF.

This clone is deemed medium-sized. CDR3 region: CASSSGGLAVYEQYF. CDR3 bases: TGTGCCAGCAGTTCGGGGGGACTAGCGGTATACGAGCAGTACTTC. The J gene is TRBJ2-7, the V gene TRBV6-5; TRBD2 aligns across 11 bases. V dropped 4 bases and J dropped 4; count of bases not matched to a gene: 6. Germline CDR1 is MNHEY and CDR2 is SVGAGI. CDR3 size: 15 residues.

The chain joins TRBV7-9 to TRBJ2-3, with TRBD2 matching over 7 bases. From germline, CDR1 is SEHNR and CDR2 FQNEAQ (reference sequence). J was trimmed by 2 bases and V by 5 bases; bases with no gene match: 10. This CDR3 contains 16 residues. The CDR3 spells CASSRTRDYHTDTQYF. The CDR3 DNA is TGTGCCAGCAGCCGAACGAGGGACTACCACACAGATACGCAGTATTTT.

This clone is judged medium-sized (0.01 to 0.1%). The rearrangement links TRBV20-1 to TRBJ2-3, with 8 bases aligning to TRBD2. Trimming took 4 bases from V and 15 from J; bases not matched to a gene: 9. CDR3 length: 11 amino acids. From germline, CDR1 is DFQATT and CDR2 SNEGSKA (reference sequence). The CDR3 DNA is TGCAGTGCTACCGAGCGGGGGTACCCCTATTTT. This gives the protein CSATERGYPYF.

This clone was recorded a few times. The J gene is TRBJ1-1, the V gene TRBV2, with D tentatively TRBD1 (5 bases). V lost 7 bases and J lost 3, with 15 bases in between. The CDR3 spans 14 residues. Germline CDR1 and CDR2: SNHLY and FYNNEI. This CDR3 is CASILPGGYTEAFF. The CDR3 DNA sequence: TGTGCCAGCATCCTTCCTGGGGGATACACTGAAGCTTTCTTT.

For the CDR3, the DNA is TGCGCCAGCAGCTTCCGGGACGCACTCACCGGGGAGCTGTTTTTT. Translation gives CASSFRDALTGELFF. This chain connects TRBV5-1 to TRBJ2-2, with D perhaps assigned TRBD1 or TRBD2 (5 bases each). This CDR3 contains 15 residues. V was clipped by 2 bases and J by 4 bases, with 12 bases between them. The germline gives CDR1 SGHRS, CDR2 YFSETQ.

The chain couples TRBV5-6 to TRBJ2-1, with D perhaps matching TRBD1 (6 bases). The CDR3 loop spans 17 amino acids. Per germline, CDR1 SGHDT and CDR2 YYEEEE. The germline V and J ends were trimmed by 3 bases and 5 bases, with 21 bases remaining between them. Here the CDR3 DNA reads TGTGCCAGCAGCTCAGCTTGGAAGGCAGGGGCCCACAATGAGCAGTTCTTC. Residues: CASSSAWKAGAHNEQFF.

This clone was counted a few times. The rearrangement uses TRBV5-1 and TRBJ1-2; 9 bases are a match to TRBD1. V shed 3 bases, J shed 7 bases, and the junction held 1 base outside the gene matches. There are 12 residues in the CDR3. The germline gives CDR1 SGHRS, CDR2 YFSETQ. The CDR3 nucleotides are TGCGCCAGCAGCTCGGACAGGGGTGGCTACACCTTC. Translated, it gives CASSSDRGGYTF.

For the CDR3, the DNA is TGCGCCAGCAGGAGCGGGAGCGGGATAGAGACCCAGTACTTC. It translates to CASRSGSGIETQYF. J is TRBJ2-5 and V is TRBV4-1, with 8 bases matching TRBD2. The length of the CDR3 is 14 residues. J gave up 4 bases and V 6 bases, and 7 bases lay outside the gene matches. The germline V gene encodes CDR1 MGHRA and CDR2 YSYEKL.

This clone has a single count. V gene TRBV19 combines with J gene TRBJ1-3; D is uncertain. Trimming pared 3 bases from V and 0 bases from J, leaving 9 bases between. The CDR3 extends over 15 amino acids. Germline loops: CDR1 LNHDA, CDR2 SQIVND (reference sequence). The CDR3 bases are TGTGCCAGTAGTATGATGGCTTTCTCTGGAAACACCATATATTTT. Translating gives CASSMMAFSGNTIYF.

This chain uses TRBV5-1 with TRBJ1-2; weak D call: TRBD1 (5 bases). The CDR3 extends over 11 amino acids. CDR1 and CDR2 from the germline V gene are SGHRS and YFSETQ. V dropped 5 bases and J dropped 8 bases, with 10 bases sitting between them. This CDR3 is CASRQEGGYTF. For the CDR3, the DNA is TGCGCCAGCAGGCAGGAGGGGGGCTACACCTTC.

The chain has TRBV19 and TRBJ2-3; the match to TRBD2 covers 13 bases. CDR3 length equals 17 residues. Germline V gene lookup returns CDR1 LNHDA and CDR2 SQIVND (reference sequence). V was pared by 7 bases and J by 6 bases, with 13 bases of the junction left unmatched. CDR3 in amino acids: CASTETPLAGGGDTQYF. CDR3 sequence (DNA): TGTGCCAGTACCGAAACCCCACTAGCGGGGGGGGGCGATACGCAGTATTTT.